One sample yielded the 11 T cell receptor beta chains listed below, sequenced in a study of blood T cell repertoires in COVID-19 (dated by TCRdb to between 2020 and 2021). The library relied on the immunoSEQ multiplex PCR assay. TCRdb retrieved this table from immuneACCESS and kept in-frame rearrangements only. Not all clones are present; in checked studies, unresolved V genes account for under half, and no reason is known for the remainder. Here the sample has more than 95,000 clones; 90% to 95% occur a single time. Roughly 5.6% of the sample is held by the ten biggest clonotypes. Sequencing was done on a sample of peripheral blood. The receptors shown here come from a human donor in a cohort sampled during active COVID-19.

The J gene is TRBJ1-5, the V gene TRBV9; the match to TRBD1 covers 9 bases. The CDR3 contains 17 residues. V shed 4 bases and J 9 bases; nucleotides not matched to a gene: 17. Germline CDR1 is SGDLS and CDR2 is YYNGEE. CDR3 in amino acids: CASSPLTGTGPQWPQHF. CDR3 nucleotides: TGTGCCAGCAGCCCACTCACGGGGACAGGGCCCCAGTGGCCCCAGCATTTT.

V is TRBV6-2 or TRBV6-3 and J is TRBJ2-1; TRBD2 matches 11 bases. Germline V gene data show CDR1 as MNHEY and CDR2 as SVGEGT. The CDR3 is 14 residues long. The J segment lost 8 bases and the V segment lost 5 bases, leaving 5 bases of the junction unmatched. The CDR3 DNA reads TGTGCCAGCAGTCCCGGACTAGCGGGTGATGAGCAGTTCTTC. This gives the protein CASSPGLAGDEQFF.

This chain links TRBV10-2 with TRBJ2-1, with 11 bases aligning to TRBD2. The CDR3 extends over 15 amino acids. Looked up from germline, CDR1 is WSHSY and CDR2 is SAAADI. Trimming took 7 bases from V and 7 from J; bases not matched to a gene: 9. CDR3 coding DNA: TGCGCCAGCACCTTAGCGGGAGGGCCGGCAAATGAGCAGTTCTTC. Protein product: CASTLAGGPANEQFF.

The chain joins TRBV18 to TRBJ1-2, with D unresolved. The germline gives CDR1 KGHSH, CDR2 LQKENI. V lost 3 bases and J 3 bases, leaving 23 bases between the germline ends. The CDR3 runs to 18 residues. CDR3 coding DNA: TGTGCCAGCTCACCGCAATTAGTCGCCCTGCCCCTGGACTATGGCTACACCTTC. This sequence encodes CASSPQLVALPLDYGYTF.

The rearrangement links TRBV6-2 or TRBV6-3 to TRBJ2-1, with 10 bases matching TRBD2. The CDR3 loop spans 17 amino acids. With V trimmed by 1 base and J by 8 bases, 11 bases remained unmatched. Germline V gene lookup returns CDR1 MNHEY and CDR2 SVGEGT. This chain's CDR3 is CASSYYSGRAQPDEQFF. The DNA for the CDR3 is TGTGCCAGCAGTTACTACAGCGGGAGGGCCCAGCCGGATGAGCAGTTCTTC.

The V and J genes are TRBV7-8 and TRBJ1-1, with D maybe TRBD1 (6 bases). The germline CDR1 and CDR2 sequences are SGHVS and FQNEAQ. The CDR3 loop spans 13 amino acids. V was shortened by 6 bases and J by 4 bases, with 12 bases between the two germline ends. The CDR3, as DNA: TGTGCCAGCAGTACGACAGGAACCACTGAAGCTTTCTTT. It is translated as CASSTTGTTEAFF.

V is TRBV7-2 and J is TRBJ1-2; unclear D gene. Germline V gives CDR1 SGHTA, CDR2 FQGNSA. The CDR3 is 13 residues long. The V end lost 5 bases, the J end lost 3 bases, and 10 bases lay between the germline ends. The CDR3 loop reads CASSRLRDYGYTF. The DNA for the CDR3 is TGTGCCAGCAGCCGTCTGAGGGACTATGGCTACACCTTC.

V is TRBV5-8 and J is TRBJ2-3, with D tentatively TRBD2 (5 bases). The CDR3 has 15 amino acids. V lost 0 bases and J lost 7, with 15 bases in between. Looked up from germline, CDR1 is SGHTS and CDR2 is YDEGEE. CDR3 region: CASSLGLARSNTQYF. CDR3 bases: TGTGCCAGCAGCTTGGGTCTAGCAAGAAGCAATACGCAGTATTTT.

The CDR3 spells CASSPGQGINEQYF. The CDR3 DNA follows: TGTGCCAGCAGCCCCGGACAGGGGATAAACGAGCAGTACTTC. This chain joins TRBV7-8 and TRBJ2-7; 9 bases map to TRBD1. CDR1 and CDR2 from the germline V gene are SGHVS and FQNEAQ. The ends lost 5 bases at V and 5 bases at J; junction bases unmatched: 7. This CDR3 contains 14 residues. Full variable domain (remainder filled in from reference TRBV7-8 and TRBJ2-7): GAGVSQSPRYKVAKRGQDVALRCDPISGHVSLFWYQQALGQGPEFLTYFQNEAQLDKSGLPSDRFFAERPEGSVSTLKIQRTQQEDSAVYLCASSPGQGINEQYFGPGTRLTVT.

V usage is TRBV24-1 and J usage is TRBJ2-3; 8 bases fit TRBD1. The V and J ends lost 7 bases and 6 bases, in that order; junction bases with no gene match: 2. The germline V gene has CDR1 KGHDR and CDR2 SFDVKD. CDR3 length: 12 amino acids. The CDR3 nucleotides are TGTGCCACCAGGGACAGGGAGGATACGCAGTATTTT. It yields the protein CATRDREDTQYF.

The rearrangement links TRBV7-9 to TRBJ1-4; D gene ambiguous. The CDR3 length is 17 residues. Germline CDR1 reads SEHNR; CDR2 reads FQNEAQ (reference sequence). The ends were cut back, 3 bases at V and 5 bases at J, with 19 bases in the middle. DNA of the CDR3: TGTGCCAGCAGCTTCGACCTAGGACTCGCGGGGAATGAAAAACTGTTTTTT. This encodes CASSFDLGLAGNEKLFF.